The present T cell receptor (beta chain) was sequenced within a study of cytomegalovirus exposure and HLA in healthy donors. Study findings and constraints: HLA-A and HLA-B allele assignments for most subjects were reportedly predicted accurately using TCR beta sequences. It was in a later analysis that TCR association rates were seen to vary by HLA locus, highest for DRB1 and lowest for HLA-C. Roughly uniform depth of sequencing across donors was assumed in presence/absence analyses. The likely origin of a cluster of highly shared sequence variants was a sequencing artifact.

The germline gives CDR1 SNHLY, CDR2 FYNNEI. This CDR3 region has 14 residues. Trimming cost V 6 bases and J 4 bases, with 15 bases left between them. To note about this clone: Its target is not known.

It was with 60 Vbeta and 13 Jbeta primers that the PCR ran. Produced via immunoSEQ multiplex PCR; TCRdb's table is partial and in-frame only. In the table there are roughly 190,000 clones, around two thirds of which are singletons. The specimen sequenced was PBMCs. J is TRBJ1-1 and V is TRBV2, with D possibly being TRBD1 (6 bases). This TCR derives from a man aged 40-49 years in good health and CMV-seronegative. The CDR3 coding sequence is TGTGCCAGCAGGCAGGACAGTACCGGCACTGAAGCTTTCTTT. The encoded protein is CASRQDSTGTEAFF.